This entry describes one T cell receptor beta chain. What it recognizes is unknown. This sample was included in a study of tumor-infiltrating lymphocytes in primary liver carcinoma. Whole-study context: The patients included men and women who were aged 30 to 69 years. Measuring roughly 4 to 10 cm across, the tumors were staged as T1-T3 N0M0. Study findings and constraints: A small share of top clones, only about 7-25%, was found in all five tumor regions.

CDR3 length: 15 residues. Germline V gene lookup returns CDR1 ENHRY and CDR2 SYGVKD. Total RNA (around 510 ng) served as template for TCR beta cDNA synthesis primed by a constant-region primer. What produced the TCR beta libraries was three nested multiplex PCR rounds using slightly modified ARM-PCR. The study ran its first two PCR rounds for around 10 cycles each, using TRBV1-TRBV30 forward primers and a C-beta reverse primer. Using its own MiXCR run on the multiplex PCR reads, TCRdb lists one record per CDR3 protein. The sample includes some 190,000 distinct CDR3 sequences, 85% of them seen just once. Co-extraction of both nucleic acids (RNA and DNA) used about 19-33 mg of unsorted bulk tissue.

This TCR was recovered from a man aged 35 to 55 with primary liver carcinoma and hepatitis B virus infection. V usage is TRBV10-3 and J usage is TRBJ2-1; D gene unclear. The sample taken for sequencing was tumor tissue from primary liver carcinoma. CDR3 protein: CTVIPTIQSYNEQFF. CDR3 sequence (DNA): TGTACCGTCATCCCCACTATCCAATCCTACAATGAGCAGTTCTTC.